These T cell receptor beta chains were read from a single sample in a study of blood T cell repertoires in COVID-19. Profiling relied on immunoSEQ multiplex PCR, and the TCRdb table lists in-frame clones only, not all of them. The sample consists of around 400,000 clones, under 90% of them appearing once. The specimen sequenced was PBMCs or T cells enriched from blood (not recorded which). The receptors stem from a woman aged 30 to 39 who had recovered from COVID-19. CDR3s include the opening cysteine and the closing phenylalanine or tryptophan. The D gene is left open where the match is weak. Clone size is not always given. Where it is, it says once, few, many or a class for expanded clones.

J gene	clone size	D gene	V gene	CDR3 DNA	CDR3 protein
TRBJ2-1	NA	TRBD2	TRBV10-3	TGTGCCATCAGTGGGGGGGGAAATGAGCAGTTCTTC	CAISGGGNEQFF
TRBJ1-2	NA	TRBD1	TRBV7-9	TGTGCCAGCAGCGGGACAGGGGATCGATATGGCTACACCTTC	CASSGTGDRYGYTF
TRBJ2-7	NA	NA	TRBV7-2	TGTGCCAGCAGCTTAAGGCCAGGGGCGTCCTACGAGCAGTACTTC	CASSLRPGASYEQYF
TRBJ2-7	NA	TRBD1	TRBV7-6	TGTGCCAGCAGCTTAGATACACGAGGACAGGGGGAGTTCTACGAGCAGTACTTC	CASSLDTRGQGEFYEQYF
TRBJ1-2	NA	NA	TRBV18	TGTGCCAGCTCACCCGACACACTCTATGGCTACACCTTC	CASSPDTLYGYTF
TRBJ2-3	NA	TRBD2	TRBV10-3	TGTGCCATCCGAGGCAGCGGGGCCTTCACAGATACGCAGTATTTT	CAIRGSGAFTDTQYF
TRBJ1-1	NA	NA	TRBV11-3	TGTGCCAGCAGCGCCACGGGCGGGTTCCAAGCTTTCTTT	CASSATGGFQAFF
TRBJ2-1	NA	NA	TRBV2	TGTGCCAGCAGTGAGGTCAGAAACAATGAGCAGTTCTTC	CASSEVRNNEQFF
TRBJ2-1	NA	NA	TRBV6-5	TGTGCCAGCAGTTACGGGCGGGCCTACAATGAGCAGTTCTTC	CASSYGRAYNEQFF
TRBJ2-1	NA	NA	TRBV9	TGTGCCAGCAGCGACCTGACAGTTACCTACAATGAGCAGTTCTTC	CASSDLTVTYNEQFF
TRBJ1-2	NA	NA	TRBV2	TGTGCCAGCCAGGGACTTCGGGGCTACACCTTC	CASQGLRGYTF
TRBJ1-4	NA	TRBD1	TRBV15	TGTGCCACCAGCAGAGGACAGGGGTCGACTAATGAAAAACTGTTTTTT	CATSRGQGSTNEKLFF
TRBJ2-7	once	NA	TRBV30	TGTGCCTGGAGTGTTTCTAGATTTTCCTACGAGCAGTACTTC	CAWSVSRFSYEQYF
TRBJ2-7	once	TRBD2	TRBV5-4	TGTGCCAGCAGCTGGAGTGGAGCGGGAGGTCGGGAGCAGTACTTC	CASSWSGAGGREQYF
TRBJ2-4	NA	NA	TRBV18	TGTGCCAGCTCACCACCGGCTAGCGCGAGCAAAAACATTCAGTACTTC	CASSPPASASKNIQYF
TRBJ2-1	NA	TRBD2	TRBV4-3	TGCGCCAGCAGCCCGGGACTAGCGGGGGGGGCCGCAAAGAATGAGCAGTTCTTC	CASSPGLAGGAAKNEQFF
TRBJ2-3	NA	NA	TRBV28	TGTGCCAGCAGTTTATTTCTAGCCAAGCCCACAGATACGCAGTATTTT	CASSLFLAKPTDTQYF
TRBJ2-7	NA	NA	TRBV21-1	TGTGCCAGCAGCAAAAAGGGACTGACCGGGACTCATCAGTACTTC	CASSKKGLTGTHQYF
TRBJ1-5	NA	NA	TRBV20-1	TGCAGTGCTAGTCCTCAGGGGACAAGCAATCAGCCCCAGCATTTT	CSASPQGTSNQPQHF
TRBJ2-7	NA	NA	TRBV7-2	TGTGCCAGCAGCTTAGTCTCCAGGGGCCTGAACGAGCAGTACTTC	CASSLVSRGLNEQYF
TRBJ1-6	few	NA	TRBV5-1	TGCGCCAGCCGGACCGTTCAGGGTTATTCACCCCTCCACTTT	CASRTVQGYSPLHF
TRBJ1-1	NA	NA	TRBV12-5	TGTGCTAGTGGTTTGGTCCCGGGGGTGGGGGGGAACACTGAAGCTTTCTTT	CASGLVPGVGGNTEAFF
TRBJ1-5	NA	NA	TRBV10-1	TGCGCCAGCAGTGATGGGCCAGGGTACCCTCTCGAACAGCCCCAGCATTTT	CASSDGPGYPLEQPQHF
TRBJ2-1	NA	TRBD2	TRBV28	TGTGCCAGCACCCCTCTCTCGGGACTAGCGGGCCATGAGCAGTTCTTC	CASTPLSGLAGHEQFF
TRBJ2-5	NA	NA	TRBV14	TGTGCCAGCAGCCAAGAGAGGGGGATTCAAGAGACCCAGTACTTC	CASSQERGIQETQYF
TRBJ1-5	NA	NA	TRBV19	TGTGCCAGTAGTAGAGTGGTCGGCAGGGGAAGAAATAGCAATCAGCCCCAGCATTTT	CASSRVVGRGRNSNQPQHF
TRBJ1-1	NA	NA	TRBV30	TGTGTGGCGGGACCTACGAGTACTATGAACACTGAAGCTTTCTTT	CVAGPTSTMNTEAFF
TRBJ2-7	NA	NA	TRBV9	TGTGCCAGCAGCGGCTCCGGGATGAACCCCTACGAGCAGTACTTC	CASSGSGMNPYEQYF
TRBJ2-7	NA	NA	TRBV18	TGTGCCAGCTCATATACAGGGTCCTACGAGCAGTACTTC	CASSYTGSYEQYF
TRBJ1-6	NA	NA	TRBV6-6	TGTGCCAGCAGTTACTCGCCAGAGGGCTATTCACCCCTCCACTTT	CASSYSPEGYSPLHF
TRBJ1-2	NA	TRBD1	TRBV6-5	TGTGCCAGCAGCCCCGGGACAGACTATGGCTACACCTTC	CASSPGTDYGYTF
TRBJ1-3	NA	NA	TRBV19	TGTGCCAGTAGCCGTATCCAGGGGCTCGACTCTGGAAACACCATATATTTT	CASSRIQGLDSGNTIYF
TRBJ1-2	NA	TRBD1	TRBV7-9	TGTGCCAGCAGCTTTAACCTGACTGACAGGGTAGGATTC	CASSFNLTDRVGF
TRBJ2-3	NA	TRBD2	TRBV29-1	TGCAGCGTTAATCTAGCGGGACCTCCTAGCACAGATACGCAGTATTTT	CSVNLAGPPSTDTQYF
TRBJ1-1	NA	NA	TRBV30	TGTGCCTGGAGTAAAAGACAGGCGGCGAGGACTGAAGCTTTCTTT	CAWSKRQAARTEAFF
TRBJ2-1	NA	NA	TRBV19	TGTGCCAGTACGGTCTGGGCCTCAGACAATGAGCAGTTCTTC	CASTVWASDNEQFF
TRBJ2-7	NA	NA	TRBV28	TGTGCCAGCAGACGCGGCGGGGCCTACGAGCAGTACTTC	CASRRGGAYEQYF
TRBJ2-7	once	NA	TRBV27	TGTGCCAGCAGTTCCCCCCTAAGAGAGCAGTACTTC	CASSSPLREQYF
TRBJ2-7	once	NA	TRBV29-1	TGCAGCGTTCGACCCCGGACATCGACCTACGAGCAGTACTTC	CSVRPRTSTYEQYF
TRBJ1-1	NA	TRBD1	TRBV6-4	TGTGCCAGCAGTGAAAACAGGGGAACGAACACTGAAGCTTTCTTT	CASSENRGTNTEAFF
TRBJ2-7	NA	TRBD2	TRBV27	TGTGCCAGCAGTCCTCGGGAGGCCTACGAGCAGTACTTC	CASSPREAYEQYF
TRBJ2-3	NA	TRBD1	TRBV19	TGTGCCAGTAGTATCCGACAGGGGGCCTTAGATACGCAGTATTTT	CASSIRQGALDTQYF
TRBJ2-7	NA	NA	TRBV2	TGTGCCAGCAGTGAAAGGACAGGAGGGACCTACGAGCAGTACTTC	CASSERTGGTYEQYF
TRBJ1-2	NA	TRBD1	TRBV11-1	TGTGCCAGCAGCTTTTTGTCGACAGGGGACTATGGCTACACCTTC	CASSFLSTGDYGYTF
TRBJ1-2	few	NA	TRBV7-6	TGTGCCAGCAGCTTAGAGGGGATCACTGGCTACACCTTC	CASSLEGITGYTF
TRBJ2-7	NA	TRBD1	TRBV28	TGTGCCAGCAGTTTGACAGGGAGCTACGAGCAGTACTTC	CASSLTGSYEQYF